This T cell receptor (beta chain) derives from a study of blood T cells in healthy people across ages. Germline V gene sequence: CDR1 ENHRY, CDR2 SYGVKD. The CDR3 length is 14 residues. V lost 7 bases to trimming and J lost 7 bases; unmatched junction nucleotides: 9. A sample-barcoded 5' primer and a J-beta primer mix were used in a second PCR of about 7 to 12 cycles. TCRdb re-analysed the 5' RACE reads in MiXCR, keeping a single row per CDR3 protein. The table records 600,000 or so distinct CDR3 sequences, around 48% of them present only once. Overall study findings and caveats: Researchers report that TCR beta diversity correlated strongly with naive T cell percentage.

In its sample, this clonotype was seen a few times. Its antigen remains unidentified. It may be a read error: a sequence one base away is much more abundant. The sample was blood. The TCR sequence derives from an elderly man in good health. The V and J genes are TRBV10-3 and TRBJ2-7, with TRBD2 identical over 11 bases. The CDR3 loop reads CAIKASGGYNEQYF. The CDR3 nucleotides are TGTGCCATCAAGGCTAGCGGGGGGTACAATGAGCAGTACTTC.